The rows below give T cell receptor beta chains drawn from one sample of a study of OX40 agonist ivuxolimab in advanced cancers. Here immunoSEQ multiplex PCR was the method, and the copy in TCRdb shows in-frame clones only, minus some. The sample lists 38,000 or so clones, approximately 90% occurring once. This specimen was CD4+ or CD8+ T cells sorted from blood, taken in a trial of the OX40 agonist ivuxolimab. The receptor source for this set is an adult with an advanced solid tumor such as melanoma, head and neck, liver or kidney cancer. The CDR3 runs from the conserved cysteine through the conserved F or W. A D gene is named only where the DNA matches it firmly. Size is stated for part of the rows, as once, few or many counts, or as a class when the clone is expanded.

abundance: few; j_gene: TRBJ2-2; v_gene: TRBV7-8; d_gene: .; CDR3nt: TGTGCCAGCAGCTACGGACAGAACACCGGGGAGCTGTTTTTT; CDR3aa: CASSYGQNTGELFF
abundance: .; j_gene: TRBJ2-7; v_gene: TRBV4-1; d_gene: TRBD2; CDR3nt: TGCGCCAGCAGCCAAGAACGGGACTACGGATACGAGCAGTACTTC; CDR3aa: CASSQERDYGYEQYF
abundance: .; j_gene: TRBJ2-7; v_gene: TRBV6-5; d_gene: TRBD1; CDR3nt: TGTGCCAGCAGTTACTCAGGACAGGGGTACGAGCAGTACTTC; CDR3aa: CASSYSGQGYEQYF
abundance: .; j_gene: TRBJ1-2; v_gene: TRBV4-1; d_gene: .; CDR3nt: TGCGCCAGCAGCCTCAGGGTGAACTATGGCTACACCTTC; CDR3aa: CASSLRVNYGYTF
abundance: once; j_gene: TRBJ2-3; v_gene: TRBV7-9; d_gene: TRBD2; CDR3nt: TGTGCCAGCAGCGGGGGGGGACCGCGGCAGTACACAGATACGCAGTATTTT; CDR3aa: CASSGGGPRQYTDTQYF
abundance: once; j_gene: TRBJ2-7; v_gene: TRBV2; d_gene: TRBD1; CDR3nt: TGTGCCAGCAAACTAGAGACCGGGACAGACCCCTTCGAGCAGTACTTC; CDR3aa: CASKLETGTDPFEQYF
abundance: .; j_gene: TRBJ1-1; v_gene: TRBV27; d_gene: .; CDR3nt: TGTGCCAGCAGTTTATATGGGGGACTTGAAGCTTTCTTT; CDR3aa: CASSLYGGLEAFF
abundance: .; j_gene: TRBJ2-3; v_gene: TRBV19; d_gene: .; CDR3nt: TGTGCCAGTAGATTTGGTTTCAGTCAGGGTCCCCTGGGGACAGATACGCAGTATTTT; CDR3aa: CASRFGFSQGPLGTDTQYF
abundance: few; j_gene: TRBJ1-1; v_gene: TRBV4-3; d_gene: .; CDR3nt: TGCGCCAGCTCTCCCGGAGCGAACACTGAAGCTTTCTTT; CDR3aa: CASSPGANTEAFF
abundance: .; j_gene: TRBJ1-1; v_gene: TRBV27; d_gene: .; CDR3nt: TGTGCCAGCAGTCCAGATGGAGGAGGGACTGAAGCTTTCTTT; CDR3aa: CASSPDGGGTEAFF
abundance: .; j_gene: TRBJ1-4; v_gene: TRBV4-3; d_gene: .; CDR3nt: TGCGCCAGCAGCCAGGCCACAGGTATGGCTGGAAAACTGTTTTTT; CDR3aa: CASSQATGMAGKLFF